This is a list of T cell receptor beta chains from one sample in a study of blood T cells in healthy people across ages. TCRdb recomputed calls from the 5' RACE reads with MiXCR, one row per CDR3 protein. Among over a million distinct CDR3 sequences listed, less than 45% were seen once. Sequencing input: blood. Receptors originate from a woman aged 18-29 years in good health. CDR3s include the opening cysteine and the closing phenylalanine or tryptophan. A D gene is named only where the DNA matches it firmly. Clone size, where shown, is once, few, many, or a class for clones that have expanded.

CDR3 protein	CDR3 DNA	J gene	V gene	D gene	clone size
CSARDPKGPGETQYF	TGCAGTGCTAGAGATCCGAAAGGGCCAGGGGAGACCCAGTACTTC	TRBJ2-5	TRBV20-1	.	.
CASSFGAISADTQYF	TGTGCCAGCAGCTTCGGCGCCATATCCGCAGATACGCAGTATTTT	TRBJ2-3	TRBV7-2	.	.
CANSPPKQGMNTEAFF	TGTGCCAACAGCCCCCCCAAACAGGGCATGAACACTGAAGCTTTCTTT	TRBJ1-1	TRBV6-2/TRBV6-3	.	.
CASSEYASVYNGQFF	TGCGCCAGCAGCGAGTACGCTAGCGTCTACAATGGGCAGTTCTTC	TRBJ2-1	TRBV5-1	.	.
CASSISPTTRNTQYF	TGTGCCAGCAGCATCTCCCCAACGACCCGTAATACGCAGTATTTT	TRBJ2-3	TRBV7-2	.	few
CASSYSRDPNSPLHF	TGTGCCAGCAGTTACTCCAGGGATCCTAATTCACCCCTCCACTTT	TRBJ1-6	TRBV6-5	.	.
CSAYRDRDPDTQYF	TGCAGCGCTTATCGGGACCGCGACCCAGATACGCAGTATTTT	TRBJ2-3	TRBV29-1	.	few
CATSERTSGRSTDTQYF	TGTGCCACCAGTGAACGGACTAGCGGGCGGAGCACAGATACGCAGTATTTT	TRBJ2-3	TRBV24-1	TRBD2	many
CASSSLYEDRGFEKLFF	TGTGCCAGCAGCTCATTATACGAGGACAGGGGCTTTGAAAAACTGTTTTTT	TRBJ1-4	TRBV7-2	TRBD1	few
CASSGYDERSSYEQYF	TGTGCCAGCAGTGGGTATGATGAGCGGAGCTCCTACGAGCAGTACTTC	TRBJ2-7	TRBV2	.	.
CASSFVGTGVSNQPQHF	TGTGCCAGCAGCTTCGTAGGGACAGGGGTTAGCAATCAGCCCCAGCATTTT	TRBJ1-5	TRBV7-2	TRBD1	.
CASSQGTSFYEQYF	TGCGCCAGCAGCCAGGGGACTTCATTTTACGAGCAGTACTTC	TRBJ2-7	TRBV4-3	.	few
CSAPLSGTEAFF	TGCAGTGCGCCGCTTAGTGGAACTGAAGCTTTCTTT	TRBJ1-1	TRBV20-1	.	.
CSAKRLAGGLTDTQYF	TGCAGTGCTAAAAGACTAGCGGGAGGGCTAACAGATACGCAGTATTTT	TRBJ2-3	TRBV20-1	TRBD2	.
CSVGQGGYGYTF	TGCAGCGTTGGTCAGGGCGGCTATGGCTACACCTTC	TRBJ1-2	TRBV29-1	.	.